The present T cell receptor (beta chain) was sequenced within a study of T cell changes during pregnancy in multiple sclerosis. The V segment lost 7 bases and the J segment 3 bases; nucleotides outside the gene matches: 5. Per the germline V gene, CDR1 is SQVTM and CDR2 is ANQGSEA. The CDR3 loop spans 13 amino acids. Only in-frame clones appear in the TCRdb table, and some are missing; sequencing was by immunoSEQ multiplex PCR. The sample comprises 25,000 to 35,000 clones, approximately 94% of which are singletons, and around 5.4% rests with the top ten. The V and J genes are TRBV29-1 and TRBJ1-2, with TRBD1 matching 10 bases. This sequence was found in a female donor with multiple sclerosis, enrolled in a pregnancy study. The sequencing here drew on CD8+ T cells from peripheral blood mononuclear cells, taken before pregnancy. The CDR3 reads CSAGTGAYYGYTF. CDR3 coding DNA: TGCAGCGCCGGGACAGGGGCATACTATGGCTACACCTTC.